This TCR beta chain was identified in a study of T cells in Graves' hyperthyroidism and ophthalmopathy. Study-wide context: Peripheral blood was acquired at first diagnosis, ahead of any therapy whatsoever.

TCR beta CDR3 sequences were amplified from RNA transcripts. In the first-round RT-PCR of the TCR CDR3, the HTBI primer set was used. A single record per CDR3 protein comes from TCRdb applying MiXCR to the multiplex PCR reads. The data show approximately 400,000 distinct CDR3 sequences, 19% seen once. Diagnostic assessment was based on clinical symptoms, serum thyroxine and TRAb, thyroid ultrasound and orbital computed tomography. This clonotype has a count of ten or more. V was trimmed by 2 bases and J by 4 bases, leaving 12 bases between them. Germline V gene data show CDR1 as MGHRA and CDR2 as YSYEKL. This CDR3 is 16 amino acids long.

The clonotype comes from a woman younger than 35 with Graves' hyperthyroidism. The sequencing input was blood. The chain links TRBV4-1 to TRBJ1-6; no clear D gene. CDR3: CASSQPRAEYNSPLHF. CDR3 bases: TGCGCCAGCAGCCAACCAAGGGCCGAGTATAATTCACCCCTCCACTTT.